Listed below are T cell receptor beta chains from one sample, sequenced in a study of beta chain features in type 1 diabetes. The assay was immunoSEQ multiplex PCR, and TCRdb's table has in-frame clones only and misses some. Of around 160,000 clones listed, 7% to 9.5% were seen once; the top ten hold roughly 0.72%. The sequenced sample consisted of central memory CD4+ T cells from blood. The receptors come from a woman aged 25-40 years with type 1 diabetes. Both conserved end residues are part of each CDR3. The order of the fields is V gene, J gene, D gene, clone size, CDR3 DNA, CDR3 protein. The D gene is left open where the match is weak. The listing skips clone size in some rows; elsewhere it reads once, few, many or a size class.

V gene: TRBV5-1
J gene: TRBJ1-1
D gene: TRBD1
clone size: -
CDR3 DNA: TGCGCCAGCAGCTGGCCAGGGGGTGGGTACACTGAAGCTTTCTTT
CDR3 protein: CASSWPGGGYTEAFF

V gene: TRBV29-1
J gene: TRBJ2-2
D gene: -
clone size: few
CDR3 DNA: TGCAGCGGGGCAGGGCTGGGCACCGGGGAGCTGTTTTTT
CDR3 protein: CSGAGLGTGELFF

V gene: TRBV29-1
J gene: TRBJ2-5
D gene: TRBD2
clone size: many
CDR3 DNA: TGCAGCGACTTTAGCGGGACGGAGACCCAGTACTTC
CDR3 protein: CSDFSGTETQYF

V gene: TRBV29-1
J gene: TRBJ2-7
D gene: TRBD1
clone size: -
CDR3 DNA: TGCAGCGTTGTGACAGGGGCGACCTACGAGCAGTACTTC
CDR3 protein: CSVVTGATYEQYF

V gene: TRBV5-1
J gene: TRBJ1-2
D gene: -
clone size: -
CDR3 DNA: TGCGCCAGCAGCTGGGAGACAGGCGGCAGGGGCTACACCTTC
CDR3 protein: CASSWETGGRGYTF

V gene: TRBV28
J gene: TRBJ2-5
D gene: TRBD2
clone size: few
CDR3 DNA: TGTGCCAGCAGCCCCCGTCTTGCGGGAGGCGGGGAGACCCAGTACTTC
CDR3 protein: CASSPRLAGGGETQYF

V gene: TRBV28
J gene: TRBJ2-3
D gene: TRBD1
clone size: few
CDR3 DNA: TGTGCCAGCAGGGACAGGGAATCAGATACGCAGTATTTT
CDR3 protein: CASRDRESDTQYF

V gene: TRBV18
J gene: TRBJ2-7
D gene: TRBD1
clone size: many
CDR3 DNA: TGTGCCAGCTCGCTCGAGGGACAGTCCGAGCAGTACTTC
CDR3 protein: CASSLEGQSEQYF

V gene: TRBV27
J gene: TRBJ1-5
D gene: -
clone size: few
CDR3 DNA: TGTGCCACTTCACCGTCCCGGTCCTCACGGCCCCAGCATTTT
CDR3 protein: CATSPSRSSRPQHF

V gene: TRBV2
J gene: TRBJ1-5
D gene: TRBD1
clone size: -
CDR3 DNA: TGTGCCAGCAAGGACAGGGTTGGCGATCAGCCCCAGCATTTT
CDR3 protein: CASKDRVGDQPQHF

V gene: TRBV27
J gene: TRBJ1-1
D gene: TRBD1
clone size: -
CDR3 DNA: TGTGCCAGCAGTGAAGCGGACAGGAAGGTCCCCACTGAAGCTTTCTTT
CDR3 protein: CASSEADRKVPTEAFF

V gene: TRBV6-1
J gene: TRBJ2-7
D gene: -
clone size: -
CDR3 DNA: TGTGCCAGCAGTGAAGCCGGCCAGGGCTACGGCGAGCAGTACTTC
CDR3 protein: CASSEAGQGYGEQYF

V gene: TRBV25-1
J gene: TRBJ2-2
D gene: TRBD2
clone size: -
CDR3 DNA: TGTGCCAGCAGTGAGCTGGCGGGAGAGGTCGGGGAGCTGTTTTTT
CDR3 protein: CASSELAGEVGELFF

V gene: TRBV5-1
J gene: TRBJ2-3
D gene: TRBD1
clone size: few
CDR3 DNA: TGCGCCAGCAGCCAAGGGGTACAGGGGGGAACAGATACGCAGTATTTT
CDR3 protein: CASSQGVQGGTDTQYF

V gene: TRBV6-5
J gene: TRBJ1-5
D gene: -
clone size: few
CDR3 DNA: TGTGCCAGCAGTCTGGCTCTGACAGAACAGCCCCAGCATTTT
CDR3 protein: CASSLALTEQPQHF

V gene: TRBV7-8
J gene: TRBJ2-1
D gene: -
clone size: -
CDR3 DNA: TGTGCCAGCAGCTCCGGAGGGCGGGAGTTCTTC
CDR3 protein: CASSSGGREFF

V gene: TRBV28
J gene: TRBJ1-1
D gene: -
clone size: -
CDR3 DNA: TGTGCCAGCAGTTCCCACTTAGTCGCGAACACTGAAGCTTTCTTT
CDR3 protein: CASSSHLVANTEAFF

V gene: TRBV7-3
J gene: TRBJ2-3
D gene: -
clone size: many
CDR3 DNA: TGTGCCAGCAGCTTAATTCCCGGGGACACAGATACGCAGTATTTT
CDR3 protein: CASSLIPGDTDTQYF

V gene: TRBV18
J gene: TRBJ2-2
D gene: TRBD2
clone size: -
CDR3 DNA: TGTGCCAGCTCACCTAGCGGGAGCTTCACCGGGGAGCTGTTTTTT
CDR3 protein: CASSPSGSFTGELFF

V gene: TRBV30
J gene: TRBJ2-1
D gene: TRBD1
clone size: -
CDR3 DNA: TGTGCCGGATGGGAGGACAGGGTAGGGCAGTTCTTC
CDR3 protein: CAGWEDRVGQFF

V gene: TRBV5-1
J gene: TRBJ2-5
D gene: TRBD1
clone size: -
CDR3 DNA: TGCGCCAGCAGCCCGACAGGGGGCCAAGAGACCCAGTACTTC
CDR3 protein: CASSPTGGQETQYF

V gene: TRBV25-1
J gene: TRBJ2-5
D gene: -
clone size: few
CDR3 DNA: TGTGCCAGCAGTGAACCGACAGGCCAAAAAGAGACCCAGTACTTC
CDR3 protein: CASSEPTGQKETQYF

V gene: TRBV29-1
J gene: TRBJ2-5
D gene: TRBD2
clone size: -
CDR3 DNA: TGCAGCGTTCCCGGGGGGGGCTACGCGGAAGAGACCCAGTACTTC
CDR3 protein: CSVPGGGYAEETQYF

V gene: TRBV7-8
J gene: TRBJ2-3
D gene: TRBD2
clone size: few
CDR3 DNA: TGTGCCAGCAGCTTAGGTGGACTAGCGCCAACAGATACGCAGTATTTT
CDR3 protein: CASSLGGLAPTDTQYF

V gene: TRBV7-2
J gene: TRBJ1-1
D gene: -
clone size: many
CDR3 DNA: TGTGCCAGCAGCTTCTTCACAGGAGCAGGCCCTGAAGCTTTCTTT
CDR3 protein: CASSFFTGAGPEAFF

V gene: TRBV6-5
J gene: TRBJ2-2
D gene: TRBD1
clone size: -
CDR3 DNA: TGTGCCAGCAGAATACAGGGGGGACACACCGGGGAGCTGTTTTTT
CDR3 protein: CASRIQGGHTGELFF

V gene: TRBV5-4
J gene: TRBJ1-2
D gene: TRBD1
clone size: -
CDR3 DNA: TGTGCCAGCAGCTTAACCGGGACAGACTATGGCTACACCTTC
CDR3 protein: CASSLTGTDYGYTF

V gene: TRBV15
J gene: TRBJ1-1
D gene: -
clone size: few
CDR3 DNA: TGTGCCACCAGCAGAGGGAACGCGGGGAACACTGAAGCTTTCTTT
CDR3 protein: CATSRGNAGNTEAFF

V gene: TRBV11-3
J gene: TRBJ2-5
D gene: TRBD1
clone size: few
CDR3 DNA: TGTGCCAGCAGCTTGGGACAGGGGGAGACCCAGTACTTC
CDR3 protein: CASSLGQGETQYF